A single sample is the source of the 21 T cell receptor beta chains below, sequenced in a study of blood T cell repertoires in COVID-19. Clones were read by immunoSEQ multiplex PCR, and TCRdb kept only the in-frame ones, dropping some. The sample carries fewer than 250,000 clones, around 84% recorded once. Sequencing input: peripheral blood. These receptors were obtained from a man aged 45-65 years with acute or convalescent COVID-19.

This clone was counted between two and nine times. The gene calls are TRBV30 and TRBJ1-3; D is uncertain. The V gene's germline CDR1 is GTSNPN and CDR2 SVGIG (reference sequence). V was clipped by 3 bases and J by 2 bases, with 20 bases between them. CDR3 length: 17 residues. The DNA of the CDR3 is TGTGCCTGGAGGGAGTTTGTGCAATCGGGTGCTGGAAACACCATATATTTT. It encodes CAWREFVQSGAGNTIYF.

For the CDR3, the DNA is TGCGCCAGCAGCCCAAGACAGGGGGCTGGGAACACCGGGGAGCTGTTTTTT. Translated: CASSPRQGAGNTGELFF. This rearrangement joins TRBV5-1 to TRBJ2-2; 10 nucleotides agree with TRBD1. V lost 4 bases and J lost 1; bases outside the gene matches: 7. Germline V gene lookup returns CDR1 SGHRS and CDR2 YFSETQ. The length of the CDR3 is 17 residues.

This clone was picked up a small number of times. This rearrangement joins TRBV6-5 to TRBJ1-6; D ambiguous. The CDR3 is 14 residues long. Germline V CDR1 and CDR2: MNHEY, SVGAGI. V shed 6 bases and J shed 6 bases, with 12 bases lying between them. The CDR3 loop is CASRVDRSNSPLHF. The CDR3 region has the DNA TGTGCCAGCAGAGTAGATCGGAGTAATTCACCCCTCCACTTT.

This sequence joins TRBV5-1 and TRBJ2-7; D gene ambiguous. The germline V gene has CDR1 SGHRS and CDR2 YFSETQ. The CDR3 covers 14 residues. Trimming cost V 0 bases and J 0 bases, with 7 bases left between them. The CDR3 sequence is CASSLAESSYEQYF. Written as DNA, the CDR3 is TGCGCCAGCAGCTTGGCCGAGAGCTCCTACGAGCAGTACTTC.

This chain joins TRBV30 and TRBJ1-5; D gene uncertain. Trimming took 0 bases from V and 7 from J, leaving 10 bases between them. The V gene's germline CDR1 is GTSNPN and CDR2 SVGIG (reference sequence). The CDR3 length is 13 residues. DNA of the CDR3: TGTGCCTGGAGTGTATCGGGAGGACAGCCCCAGCATTTT. It yields the protein CAWSVSGGQPQHF.

The rearrangement uses TRBV6-5 and TRBJ2-1, with 9 positions matching TRBD2. The CDR3 loop spans 12 amino acids. V lost 2 bases, J lost 15 bases, and 5 bases stayed unmatched. CDR1 and CDR2 from the germline V gene are MNHEY and SVGAGI. The CDR3 protein is CASSYRRGGLFF. The CDR3, as DNA: TGTGCCAGCAGTTACCGGCGGGGGGGCTTGTTCTTC.

The rearrangement links TRBV2 to TRBJ2-7; 9 nucleotides line up with TRBD1. Germline CDR1 reads SNHLY; CDR2 reads FYNNEI. The CDR3 sequence is 14 residues long. The V and J ends lost 0 bases and 3 bases, in that order; junction bases with no gene match: 0. In DNA form, the CDR3 reads TGTGCCAGCAGTGAAGCGGACAGGGGCTACGAGCAGTACTTC. This encodes CASSEADRGYEQYF.

This chain connects TRBV19 to TRBJ2-7; TRBD2 matches 7 bases. The ends lost 5 bases at V and 4 bases at J; junction bases unmatched: 11. Germline V lookup: CDR1 LNHDA, CDR2 SQIVND (reference sequence). This CDR3 has 15 amino acids. CDR3 sequence (DNA): TGTGCCAGTAGTTTCGGACTAGTGGTCGTGTACGAGCAGTACTTC. This translates into CASSFGLVVVYEQYF.

The gene calls are TRBV2 and TRBJ2-3; TRBD2 aligns across 7 bases. The CDR3 covers 17 residues. In germline, CDR1 is SNHLY, CDR2 FYNNEI. V trimming: 4 bases; J trimming: 5 bases; junction bases outside the gene matches: 15. The CDR3 reads CASSGVRLADALDTQYF. The CDR3 DNA follows: TGTGCCAGCAGTGGGGTGAGGCTAGCGGATGCTCTAGATACGCAGTATTTT.

This clone occurred once. The chain employs TRBV20-1 and TRBJ2-7; 10 bases are shared with TRBD2. Looked up from germline, CDR1 is DFQATT and CDR2 is SNEGSKA (reference sequence). Trimming took 3 bases from V and 5 from J; bases not matched to a gene: 10. The CDR3 runs 15 residues. The CDR3 loop is CSASSSGGPRDEQYF. In DNA form, the CDR3 reads TGCAGTGCTAGTTCTAGCGGGGGCCCCCGGGACGAGCAGTACTTC.

The rearrangement joins TRBV7-9 to TRBJ1-1, with D unresolved. Germline assignment: CDR1 SEHNR and CDR2 FQNEAQ (reference sequence). The CDR3 sequence is 13 residues long. V was cut by 5 bases and J by 3 bases, with 10 bases left in between. CDR3 nucleotide sequence: TGTGCCAGCAGCCGAGAACCTTACACTGAAGCTTTCTTT. Translated, it gives CASSREPYTEAFF.

The V and J genes are TRBV5-4 and TRBJ1-2; D is possibly TRBD1 (6 bases). CDR1 is SGHNT and CDR2 is YYREEE in the germline V gene (reference sequence). The V end was cut by 0 bases, the J end by 2 bases, with 17 bases between. The CDR3 is made up of 17 amino acids. CDR3 loop: CASSLGARGHQNYGYTF. The CDR3 nucleotides read TGTGCCAGCAGCTTGGGAGCCAGGGGTCATCAAAACTATGGCTACACCTTC.

This rearrangement joins TRBV6-5 to TRBJ1-1; D gene ambiguous. Germline CDR1 reads MNHEY; CDR2 reads SVGAGI. The CDR3 has 13 amino acids. The V end was cut by 6 bases, the J end by 11 bases, with 19 bases between. For the CDR3, the DNA is TGTGCCAGCAGCGTAAGATATGGGGAGGATGCTTTCTTT. It yields the protein CASSVRYGEDAFF.

This clone was recorded once. The rearrangement joins TRBV12-3 or TRBV12-4 to TRBJ1-2, with 8 bases aligning to TRBD1. This CDR3 has 13 amino acids. J lost 6 bases, V lost 7 bases, and 7 bases had no gene match. The CDR3 bases are TGTGCCAGCACCACGGACAGGGTTCATGGCTACACCTTC. Translating gives CASTTDRVHGYTF.

The chain joins TRBV7-3 to TRBJ2-3; 10 nucleotides agree with TRBD2. The trim removed 0 bases at V and 2 bases at J, leaving 5 bases unmatched. This CDR3 region has 17 residues. Per the germline V gene, CDR1 is SGHTA and CDR2 is FQGTGA. The CDR3 here is CASSLTPLAGNTDTQYF. The CDR3, as DNA: TGTGCCAGCAGCTTAACACCACTAGCGGGGAACACAGATACGCAGTATTTT.

The J gene is TRBJ1-3, the V gene TRBV5-4, with a possible D match to TRBD1 (5 bases). CDR3 length: 15 residues. Germline V gives CDR1 SGHNT, CDR2 YYREEE (reference sequence). V was shortened by 2 bases and J by 0 bases, with 9 bases between the two germline ends. The CDR3 is CASSFQGGSGNTIYF. The DNA for the CDR3 is TGTGCCAGCAGCTTCCAGGGAGGCTCTGGAAACACCATATATTTT.

The table lists this clone with a few counts. The rearrangement joins TRBV6-5 to TRBJ1-2; the D gene is possibly TRBD1 (6 bases). Germline V gene lookup returns CDR1 MNHEY and CDR2 SVGAGI. V lost 5 bases and J 6 bases, leaving 16 bases between the germline ends. CDR3 length: 14 amino acids. The CDR3 loop is CASSTDRSGNGYTF. The CDR3 coding sequence is TGTGCCAGCAGTACCGACAGGTCGGGTAATGGCTACACCTTC.

The rearrangement uses TRBV19 and TRBJ2-7, with D hard to call. The CDR3 spans 11 residues. Germline lookup yields CDR1 LNHDA and CDR2 SQIVND (reference sequence). The V gene lost 10 bases and the J gene lost 4 bases, with 11 bases spanning the gap. CDR3 nucleotides: TGTGCCACCAGCGCATCTTACGAGCAGTACTTC. Translated, it gives CATSASYEQYF.

This clone was seen a handful of times. Other nucleotide sequences from this sample produce the same CDR3. This chain joins TRBV6-5 and TRBJ1-5, with TRBD1 matching over 9 bases. Germline-derived CDR1 and CDR2 are MNHEY and SVGAGI. The CDR3 runs to 14 residues. J lost 3 bases, V lost 6 bases, and 3 bases had no gene match. Written as DNA, the CDR3 is TGTGCCAGCAGGACAGGGGGTTACAATCAGCCCCAGCATTTT. Protein: CASRTGGYNQPQHF.

The chain couples TRBV11-2 to TRBJ2-5; no definite D call. The CDR3 consists of 11 residues. Trimming left V 6 bases short and J 4 bases short, with 6 bases between. CDR1 SGHAT and CDR2 FQNNGV come from the germline V gene. CDR3 sequence: CASRSLETQYF. CDR3 sequence (DNA): TGTGCCAGCAGATCATTAGAGACCCAGTACTTC.

The chain links TRBV4-1 to TRBJ1-6; no clear D. V was trimmed by 1 base and J by 10 bases, leaving 14 bases between them. Germline CDR1 reads MGHRA; CDR2 reads YSYEKL. The CDR3 spans 15 residues. This chain's CDR3 is CASSQVFGIRSPLHF. CDR3 coding DNA: TGCGCCAGCAGCCAAGTATTCGGGATTCGGTCACCCCTCCACTTT.